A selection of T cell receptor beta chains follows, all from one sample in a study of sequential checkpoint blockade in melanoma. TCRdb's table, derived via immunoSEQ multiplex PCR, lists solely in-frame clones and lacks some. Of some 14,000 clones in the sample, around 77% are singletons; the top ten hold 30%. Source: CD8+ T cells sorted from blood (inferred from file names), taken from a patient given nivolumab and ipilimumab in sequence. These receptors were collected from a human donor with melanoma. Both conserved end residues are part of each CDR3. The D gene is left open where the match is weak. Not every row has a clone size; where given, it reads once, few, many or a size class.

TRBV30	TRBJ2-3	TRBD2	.	TGTGCCTGGAGTGTTAGCGGGGGTTCCACAGATACGCAGTATTTT	CAWSVSGGSTDTQYF
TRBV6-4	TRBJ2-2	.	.	TGTGCCAGCAAATCAGGGGCGGACACCGGGGAGCTGTTTTTT	CASKSGADTGELFF
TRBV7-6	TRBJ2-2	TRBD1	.	TGTGCCAGCAGCTCGGGACAGGGCCTGGGGGAGCTGTTTTTT	CASSSGQGLGELFF
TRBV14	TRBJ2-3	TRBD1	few	TGTGCCAGCAGCCACTTAACAGGGGGCCTGGATACGCAGTATTTT	CASSHLTGGLDTQYF
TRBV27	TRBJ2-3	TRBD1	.	TGTGCCAGCAACCTACAAACAGGGGGCATGGATACGCAGTATTTT	CASNLQTGGMDTQYF
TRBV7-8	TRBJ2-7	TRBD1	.	TGTGCCAGCAGCTTTGCCGGGACAGAATCGAGGGACGAGCAGTACTTC	CASSFAGTESRDEQYF
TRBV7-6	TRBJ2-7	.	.	TGTGCTAGCAGTCCCGCAGGGAATCCCGAGCAGTACTTC	CASSPAGNPEQYF
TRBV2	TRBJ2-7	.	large	TGTGCCAGCACGATTGCGGACTCCTACGAGCAGTACTTC	CASTIADSYEQYF
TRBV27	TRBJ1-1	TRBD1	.	TGTGCCACCGGGACAGGGAACACTGAAGCTTTCTTT	CATGTGNTEAFF
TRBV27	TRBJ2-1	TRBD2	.	TGTGCCAGCAGTCCTAGCGGGGGTAGCTCCTACAATGAGCAGTTCTTC	CASSPSGGSSYNEQFF
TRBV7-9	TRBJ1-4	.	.	TGTGCCAGCAGCCGGCCACAGGGCCGTAATGAAAAACTGTTTTTT	CASSRPQGRNEKLFF
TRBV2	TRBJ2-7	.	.	TGTGCCAGCAGTCGGACTCTCGGGCTATTGATAGACGAGCAGTACTTC	CASSRTLGLLIDEQYF
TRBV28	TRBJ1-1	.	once	TGTGCCAGCAGTCTAAGTTATGAAGCTTTCTTT	CASSLSYEAFF
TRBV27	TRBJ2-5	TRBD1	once	TGTGCCAGCAAAGTTTCAGGGACAGGGGGCGACCAAGAGACCCAGTACTTC	CASKVSGTGGDQETQYF
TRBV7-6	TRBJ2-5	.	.	TGTGCCAGCAGCTCAAGGACAGAGCAAGAGACCCAGTACTTC	CASSSRTEQETQYF
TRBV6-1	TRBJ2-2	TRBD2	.	TGTGCCAGCAGTCAAGGACTAGCGGTGTATACCGGGGAGCTGTTTTTT	CASSQGLAVYTGELFF
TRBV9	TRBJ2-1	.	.	TGTGCCAGCAGCACCGGCCGAGGCAATGAGCAGTTCTTC	CASSTGRGNEQFF
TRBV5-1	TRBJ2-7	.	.	TGCGCCAGCAGCGACAGCCCAGGCTACGAGCAGTACTTC	CASSDSPGYEQYF
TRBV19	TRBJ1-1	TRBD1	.	TGTGCCAGTAGTGAACAGGGGTTACTGAACACTGAAGCTTTCTTT	CASSEQGLLNTEAFF
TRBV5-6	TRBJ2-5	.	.	TGTGCCAGCAGCTCATCTCAACAGTTATACCAAGAGACCCAGTACTTC	CASSSSQQLYQETQYF
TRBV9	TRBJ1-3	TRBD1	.	TGTGCCAGCAGCGGACTCAAAGACAGGGGGCAAAGAAACACCATATATTTT	CASSGLKDRGQRNTIYF
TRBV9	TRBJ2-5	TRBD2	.	TGTGCCAGCAGCGGAGGAGGCGGGGGGGCCGGAGAGACCCAGTACTTC	CASSGGGGGAGETQYF
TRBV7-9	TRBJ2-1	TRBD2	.	TGTGCCAGCAGCTTAGCTAGCGGGAGTCACAATGAGCAGTTCTTC	CASSLASGSHNEQFF
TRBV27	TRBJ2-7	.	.	TGTGCCAGCAGTTTATCGCGGGGGCTCTCCTACGAGCAGTACTTC	CASSLSRGLSYEQYF
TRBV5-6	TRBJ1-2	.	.	TGTGCCAGCAGCCAGACAGTTGGCTACACCTTC	CASSQTVGYTF
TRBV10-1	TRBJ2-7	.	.	TGCGCCAGCAGCACAGGGATCTACGAGCAGTACTTC	CASSTGIYEQYF
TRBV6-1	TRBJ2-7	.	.	TGTGCCAGCAGTGAACGGGACATTTTCTACGAGCAGTACTTC	CASSERDIFYEQYF
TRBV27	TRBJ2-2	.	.	TGTGCCAGCAGTTTAGGTACAGGCTTCTCCGGGGAGCTGTTTTTT	CASSLGTGFSGELFF
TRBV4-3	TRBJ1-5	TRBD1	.	TGCGCCAGCAGCCATTGGACAGGTGTCAATCAGCCCCAGCATTTT	CASSHWTGVNQPQHF
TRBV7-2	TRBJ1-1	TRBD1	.	TGTGCCAGCAGCAAAAGGGCTGGTGGGACAGGGAACACTGAAGCTTTCTTT	CASSKRAGGTGNTEAFF
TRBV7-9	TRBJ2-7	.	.	TGTGCCAGCAGCCCCGGGACGATGGAGGGGGAGCAGTACTTC	CASSPGTMEGEQYF
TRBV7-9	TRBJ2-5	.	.	TGTGCCAGCACCGGCCGGGACTCCCTCGAAGAGACCCAGTACTTC	CASTGRDSLEETQYF
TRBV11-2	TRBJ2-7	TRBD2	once	TGTGCCAGCAGCCATCCGAGCTCTAGCGGGATGTCCTACGAGCAGTACTTC	CASSHPSSSGMSYEQYF
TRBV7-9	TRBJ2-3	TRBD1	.	TGTGCCAGCAGCCTCCGGGACAGGGGGCTAGATACGCAGTATTTT	CASSLRDRGLDTQYF
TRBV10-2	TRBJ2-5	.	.	TGCGCCAGCAGGGACTGGCAAGAGACCCAGTACTTC	CASRDWQETQYF
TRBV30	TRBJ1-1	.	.	TGTGCCTGGAGTGTAGGAGAATACACTGAAGCTTTCTTT	CAWSVGEYTEAFF
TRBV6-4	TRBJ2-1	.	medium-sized	TGTGCCAGCAGACAGGGAGGGGAATACAATGAGCAGTTCTTC	CASRQGGEYNEQFF
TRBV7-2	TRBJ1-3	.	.	TGTGCCAGCAGCTGGGGGGGGCTCTCTGGAAACACCATATATTTT	CASSWGGLSGNTIYF
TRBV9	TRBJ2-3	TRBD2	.	TGTGCCAGCAGCGTCGCCAATAGACTAGCGGGAGTTGATACGCAGTATTTT	CASSVANRLAGVDTQYF
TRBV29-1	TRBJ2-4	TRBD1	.	TGCAGCGTCCGTGAGGGGACAGGGTACATTCAGTACTTC	CSVREGTGYIQYF
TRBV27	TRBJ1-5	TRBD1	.	TGTGCCAGCAGTCCAGGGACAGGGGAGCAGCCCCAGCATTTT	CASSPGTGEQPQHF
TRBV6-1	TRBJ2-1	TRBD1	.	TGTGCCAGCAGTGCACAGGGGGAGTCCTACAATGAGCAGTTCTTC	CASSAQGESYNEQFF
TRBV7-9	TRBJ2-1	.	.	TGTGCCAGCCGGTCTCCGGGACTGTCCTACAATGAGCAGTTCTTC	CASRSPGLSYNEQFF
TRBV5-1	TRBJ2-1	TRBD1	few	TGCGCCAGCAGCTTGGCCCGACAGGGGGCTTGGTATGAGCAGTTCTTC	CASSLARQGAWYEQFF
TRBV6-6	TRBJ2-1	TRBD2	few	TGTGCCAGCAGCGGACTAGCGGGGGAGAATAATGAGCAGTTCTTC	CASSGLAGENNEQFF
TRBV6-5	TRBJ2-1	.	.	TGTGCCAGCACCACGGGCGGGGGCATGTACAATGAGCAGTTCTTC	CASTTGGGMYNEQFF
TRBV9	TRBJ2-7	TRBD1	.	TGTGCCAGCAGCGCCGGGACAGGCTACGAGCAGTACTTC	CASSAGTGYEQYF
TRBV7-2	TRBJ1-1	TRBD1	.	TGTGCCAGCAGCGGTAGAATCCGGGACAGGCCTGAAGCTTTCTTT	CASSGRIRDRPEAFF
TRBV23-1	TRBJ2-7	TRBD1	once	TGCGCCAGCAGTCGGACAGGGGCTGCCTACGAGCAGTACTTC	CASSRTGAAYEQYF
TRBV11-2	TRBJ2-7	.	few	TGTGCCAGCAGCTTAGGGGGCCCCGAGCAGTACTTC	CASSLGGPEQYF
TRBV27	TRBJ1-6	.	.	TGTGCCAGCAGTTTTTCCCAAGCGCCCCTCCACTTT	CASSFSQAPLHF
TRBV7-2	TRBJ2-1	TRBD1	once	TGTGCCAGCAGCTTAGGAGCAGGGGGTGCAAACAATGAGCAGTTCTTC	CASSLGAGGANNEQFF
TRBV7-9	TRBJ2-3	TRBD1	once	TGTGCCAGCAGCTTAGCCGGGACAGACACAGATACGCAGTATTTT	CASSLAGTDTDTQYF
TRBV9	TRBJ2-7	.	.	TGTGCCAGCAGCGTACCGGGAGTTGTCGAGCAGTACTTC	CASSVPGVVEQYF